The 4 T cell receptor beta chains listed next were all sequenced from one sample in a study of vaccination and CD4 T cells after COVID-19. These TCRs' antigens remain unknown. The treatment: roughly 10-day PBMC culture with coronavirus spike peptide pools or control peptides (ViraFEST assay). The Oncomine TCR Beta short-read assay was what sequenced the DNA obtained from cultured CD4+ T cells. TCRdb recomputed calls from the PCR reads with MiXCR, one row per CDR3 protein. The repertoire has 3,500 to 4,500 distinct CDR3 sequences, 21% of them found once; the top ten carry about 49%. Sequencing used CD4+ T cells from blood, cultured in vitro, obtained after SARS-CoV-2 vaccination. These receptors were collected from a human donor who had recovered from COVID-19.

The rearrangement joins TRBV18 to TRBJ1-2, with D perhaps matching TRBD1 (5 bases). V was shortened by 3 bases and J by 3 bases, with 8 bases between the two germline ends. This CDR3 region has 13 residues. Germline CDR1 is KGHSH and CDR2 is LQKENI. CDR3 loop: CASSPGQDYGYTF. The CDR3 DNA is TGTGCCAGCTCACCGGGGCAGGACTATGGCTACACCTTC.

This clonotype is judged medium-sized. This chain joins TRBV7-9 and TRBJ2-7; tentatively, D is TRBD1 or TRBD2 (5 bases each). Germline lookup yields CDR1 SEHNR and CDR2 FQNEAQ (reference sequence). The CDR3 contains 17 residues. V lost 5 bases, J lost 2 bases, and 22 bases lay in between. Here the CDR3 reads CASSGIGMGVLTYEQYF. The CDR3 DNA sequence: TGTGCCAGCAGCGGGATTGGTATGGGGGTCCTTACCTACGAGCAGTACTTC.

By proportion, this clonotype is medium-sized (0.01 to 0.1%). The J gene is TRBJ2-7, the V gene TRBV7-2; the match to TRBD2 covers 9 bases. The CDR3 has 15 amino acids. J lost 4 bases, V lost 6 bases, and 10 bases had no gene match. CDR1 SGHTA and CDR2 FQGNSA come from the germline V gene. The CDR3 DNA sequence: TGTGCCAGCAGGCCTAGCGGGGTTTCCTCGTACGAGCAGTACTTC. Translated, it gives CASRPSGVSSYEQYF. The full variable domain, its missing parts supplied by reference TRBV7-2 and TRBJ2-7, is GAGVSQSPSNKVTEKGKDVELRCDPISGHTALYWYRQSLGQGLEFLIYFQGNSAPDKSGLPSDRFSAERTGGSVSTLTIQRTQQEDSAVYLCASRPSGVSSYEQYFGPGTRLTVT.

This chain links TRBV7-2 with TRBJ1-1, with D possibly matching TRBD1 (6 bases). Germline lookup yields CDR1 SGHTA and CDR2 FQGNSA. This CDR3 contains 17 residues. The V end was cut by 0 bases, the J end by 0 bases, with 14 bases between. The CDR3 is CASSLALGGTLNTEAFF. In nucleotides, the CDR3 is TGTGCCAGCAGCTTAGCGCTGGGGGGCACTCTGAACACTGAAGCTTTCTTT. Variable domain in full (rest from reference TRBV7-2 and TRBJ1-1): GAGVSQSPSNKVTEKGKDVELRCDPISGHTALYWYRQSLGQGLEFLIYFQGNSAPDKSGLPSDRFSAERTGGSVSTLTIQRTQQEDSAVYLCASSLALGGTLNTEAFFGQGTRLTVV.